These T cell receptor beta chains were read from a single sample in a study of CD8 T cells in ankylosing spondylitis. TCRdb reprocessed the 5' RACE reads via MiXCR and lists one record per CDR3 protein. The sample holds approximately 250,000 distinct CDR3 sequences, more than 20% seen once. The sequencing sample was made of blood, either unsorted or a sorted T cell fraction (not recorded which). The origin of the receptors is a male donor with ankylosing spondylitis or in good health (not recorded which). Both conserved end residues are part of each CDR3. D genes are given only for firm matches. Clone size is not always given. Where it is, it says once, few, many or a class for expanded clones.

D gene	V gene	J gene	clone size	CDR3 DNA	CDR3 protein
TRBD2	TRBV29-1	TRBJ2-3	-	TGCAGCGCCGGGACTAGCGGGGGGCCCCGGCGAGATACGCAGTATTTT	CSAGTSGGPRRDTQYF
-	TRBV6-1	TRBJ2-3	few	TGTGCCAGCAGTGAACTTCTTGCTAGCACAGATACGCAGTATTTT	CASSELLASTDTQYF
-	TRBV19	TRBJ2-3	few	TGTGCCAGTAGTGTAGGGCGGAGGGATACGCAGTATTTT	CASSVGRRDTQYF
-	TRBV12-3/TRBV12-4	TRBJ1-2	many	TGTGCCAGCAGTTTTAAAGGGACCCGCGGCTACACCTTC	CASSFKGTRGYTF
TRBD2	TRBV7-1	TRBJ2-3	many	TGTGCCAGCAGCTCCTTATCACACGGAGGGGTTCAGCGGGGGATATACACAGATACGCAGTATTTT	CASSSLSHGGVQRGIYTDTQYF
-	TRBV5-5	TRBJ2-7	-	TGTGCCAGCAGCTTGCTGGGCAGTCAATCCTACGAGCAGTACTTC	CASSLLGSQSYEQYF
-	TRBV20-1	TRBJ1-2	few	TGCAGTGCTTCTACAGGGTACGGTTCCGGCTACACCTTC	CSASTGYGSGYTF
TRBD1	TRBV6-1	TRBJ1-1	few	TGTGCCAGCAGTCGCGGGACAGGGGGCGGTGAAGCTTTCTTT	CASSRGTGGGEAFF
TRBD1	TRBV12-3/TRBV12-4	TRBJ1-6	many	TGTGCCAGCAGCCTACAGGGGCCGCCCCTCCACTTT	CASSLQGPPLHF
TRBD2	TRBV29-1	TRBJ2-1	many	TGCAGCGTTCGGGGGGGCAGGGTACACAATGAGCAGTTCTTC	CSVRGGRVHNEQFF
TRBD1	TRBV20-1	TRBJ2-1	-	TGCAGTGCCCCGCAGGGACAGGGGGCTCGTGAGCAGTTCTTC	CSAPQGQGAREQFF
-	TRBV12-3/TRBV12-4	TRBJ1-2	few	TGTGCCAGCAGCAACGACAGATACTATGGCTACACCTTC	CASSNDRYYGYTF
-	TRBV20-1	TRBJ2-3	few	TGCAGTGCTAGAAGACCCCTCGGGAGCACAGATACGCAGTATTTT	CSARRPLGSTDTQYF
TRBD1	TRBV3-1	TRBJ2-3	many	TGTGCCAGCAGCTGGGGACAGTACGGTACGCAGTATTTT	CASSWGQYGTQYF
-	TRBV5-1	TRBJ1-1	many	TGCGCCAGCAGCCAACAGGGAGGGAACACTGAAGCTTTCTTT	CASSQQGGNTEAFF
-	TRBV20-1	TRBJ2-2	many	TGCAGTGGTTACAGTGCGAACACCGGGGAGCTGTTTTTT	CSGYSANTGELFF
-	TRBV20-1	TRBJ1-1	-	TGCAGTGCTAGTGGGACTGAAGCTTTCTTT	CSASGTEAFF
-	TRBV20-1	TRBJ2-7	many	TGCAGTGCTAGAGATGGGCGGTTAAGCTCCTACGAGCAGTACTTC	CSARDGRLSSYEQYF
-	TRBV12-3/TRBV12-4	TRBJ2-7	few	TGTGCCAGCAGTTCGCCCGGGTTCGAGCAGTACTTC	CASSSPGFEQYF
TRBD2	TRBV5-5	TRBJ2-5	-	TGTGCCAGCATTACTAGCGGTCAAGAGACCCAGTACTTC	CASITSGQETQYF
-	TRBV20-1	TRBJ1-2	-	TGCAGTGCTAGGGGGTTAGCCCTTGAATTC	CSARGLALEF
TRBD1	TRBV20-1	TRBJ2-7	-	TGCAGTGCTGACAGGGAGTACGAGCAGTACTTC	CSADREYEQYF
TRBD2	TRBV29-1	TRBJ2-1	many	TGCAGCGCCTCGGGGGGGCTCCTGGGAGGCTCCTACAATGAGCAGTTCTTC	CSASGGLLGGSYNEQFF
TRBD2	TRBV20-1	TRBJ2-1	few	TGCAGTGCTACGCAGGGGCGGGGGGCCTACAATGAGCAGTTCTTC	CSATQGRGAYNEQFF
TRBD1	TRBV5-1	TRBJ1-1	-	TGCGCCAGCAGGCCAGGGGGCGAGAACACTGAAGCTTTCTTT	CASRPGGENTEAFF
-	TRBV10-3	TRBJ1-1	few	TGTGCCATCAGTGGACAGAGTAGGAACACTGAAGCTTTCTTT	CAISGQSRNTEAFF
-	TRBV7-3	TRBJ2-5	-	TGTGCCAGCAGCCCTGGGGGAGATTTGGAGACCCAGTACTTC	CASSPGGDLETQYF
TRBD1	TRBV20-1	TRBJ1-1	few	TGCAGTGCTAGAGACCGCAGGGGGCGTACTGAAGCTTTCTTT	CSARDRRGRTEAFF
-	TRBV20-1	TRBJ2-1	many	TGCAGTGCTAGAATGCCGGGGGCGAATGAGCAGTTCTTC	CSARMPGANEQFF
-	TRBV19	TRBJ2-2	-	TGTGCCAGTATTGGACTCCCTTTCGCCGGGGAGCTGTTTTTT	CASIGLPFAGELFF
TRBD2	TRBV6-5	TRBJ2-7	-	TGTGCCAGCAGCTACGGAAGTCTAGCGGGGTACGAGCAGTACTTC	CASSYGSLAGYEQYF
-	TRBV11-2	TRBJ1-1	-	TGTGCCAGCAGCTTAAGTTTAAGCATTGAAGCTTTCTTT	CASSLSLSIEAFF
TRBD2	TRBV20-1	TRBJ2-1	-	TGCAGCCTAGCGGGGGGGCAAAGTGAGCAGTTCTTC	CSLAGGQSEQFF
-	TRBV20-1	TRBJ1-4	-	TGCAGTGCCGCGACGGATAATGAAAAACTGTTTTTT	CSAATDNEKLFF
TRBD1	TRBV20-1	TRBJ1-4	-	TGCAGTGCTGGTCGTGGGACAGCGAATGAAAAACTGTTTTTT	CSAGRGTANEKLFF
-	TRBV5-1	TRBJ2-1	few	TGCGCCAGCAGCTCGGGGGACGGGCGGCAGTTCTTC	CASSSGDGRQFF
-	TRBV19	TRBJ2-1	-	TGTGCCAGTAGTTGGGCAGGGTCAGTTAGGAACTACAATGAGCAGTTCTTC	CASSWAGSVRNYNEQFF
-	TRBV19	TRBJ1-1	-	TGTGCCAGTAGTATAGACCGTGGTGAAGCTTTCTTT	CASSIDRGEAFF
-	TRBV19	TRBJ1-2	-	TGTGCCAGTAGTATGGACCTTCTCTATGGCTACACCTTC	CASSMDLLYGYTF
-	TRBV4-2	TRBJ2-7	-	TGTGCCAGCAGCGAGGGACTGGCCTACGAGCAGTACTTC	CASSEGLAYEQYF